This note documents a single T cell receptor beta chain sequence. Its antigen is still unknown. It was with 60 Vbeta and 13 Jbeta primers that the PCR ran. Profiled with immunoSEQ multiplex PCR; TCRdb holds only in-frame clones, not every one. The sample holds 120,000 to 150,000 clones. In germline, CDR1 is SQVTM, CDR2 ANQGSEA. The CDR3 consists of 14 residues. With V trimmed by 3 bases and J by 6 bases, 5 bases remained unmatched. The data were obtained in a study of cytomegalovirus exposure and HLA in healthy donors. Study-level points and caveats: Productive status was seen about 87% or about 30% of the time for most TCR beta V segments in an earlier analysis. With further analysis later on, most CMV-associated TCR beta chains appeared HLA-restricted. Specificity of a few CMV-associated chains for CMV antigens was verified in vitro. Highest at DRB1 and lowest at HLA-C, TCR association rates differed among HLA loci in a later analysis.

The sequencing input was PBMCs. V usage is TRBV29-1 and J usage is TRBJ2-7; 13 bases map to TRBD2. This clonotype was obtained from a man between 35 and 55 years old in good health and CMV-seronegative. CDR3 residues: CSVDGLAGVAEQYF. CDR3 coding DNA: TGCAGCGTTGACGGACTAGCGGGGGTAGCCGAGCAGTACTTC.